This passage covers 28 T cell receptor beta chains from one sample sequenced in a study of blood T cell repertoires in COVID-19. Only in-frame clones appear in the TCRdb table, and some are missing; sequencing was by immunoSEQ multiplex PCR. This sample has 250,000 to 300,000 clones, with roughly 88% found just once. Sequencing was performed on PBMCs or T cells enriched from blood (not recorded which). These receptors were taken from a woman in her forties or fifties who had recovered from COVID-19.

This sequence joins TRBV27 and TRBJ2-7; 8 positions agree with TRBD2. CDR3 length: 20 residues. Germline V gene data show CDR1 as MNHEY and CDR2 as SMNVEV (reference sequence). With V trimmed by 5 bases and J by 3 bases, 24 bases remained unmatched. The CDR3 DNA sequence: TGTGCCAGCAGTCCAAGACGGGACTCCTTTGGCCAGCGGGAGCACTACGAGCAGTACTTC. This sequence encodes CASSPRRDSFGQREHYEQYF.

The chain combines TRBV24-1 with TRBJ2-3; TRBD2 matches at 9 bases. CDR1 is KGHDR and CDR2 is SFDVKD in the germline V gene. The CDR3 contains 14 residues. Germline trimming cut 9 bases from V and 5 bases from J; bases unmatched to any gene: 8. CDR3 in amino acids: CATASGAGGDTQYF. CDR3 DNA: TGTGCCACCGCTAGCGGGGCTGGGGGAGATACGCAGTATTTT.

The chain is built from TRBV5-5 and TRBJ2-1, with a possible D match to TRBD2 (7 bases). This CDR3 is built from 16 residues. With 4 bases removed from V and 8 bases from J, the gap between germline ends came to 22 bases. Per the germline V gene, CDR1 is SGHKS and CDR2 is YYEKEE (reference sequence). The CDR3 is CASSLELAGAGDEQFF. The CDR3 nucleotides are TGTGCCAGCAGCCTGGAATTGGCGGGGGCCGGCGATGAGCAGTTCTTC.

Of note for this clone: The same CDR3 can be traced to other DNA sequences in this sample. The V gene is TRBV11-2, the J gene TRBJ1-2, with D perhaps TRBD1 (5 bases). Trimming shortened V by 1 base and J by 5 bases, and 5 bases separated the two germline ends. CDR1 is SGHAT, CDR2 FQNNGV, per germline. This CDR3 comprises 12 residues. The CDR3 sequence is CASSLGQYGYTF. CDR3 sequence (DNA): TGTGCCAGCAGCTTAGGACAGTATGGCTACACCTTC.

The CDR3 is CASSAMWEAGELFF. The CDR3 DNA sequence: TGTGCCAGCAGTGCGATGTGGGAGGCCGGGGAGCTGTTTTTT. The rearrangement links TRBV27 to TRBJ2-2; D is perhaps TRBD2 (6 bases). CDR3 length equals 14 residues. CDR1 MNHEY and CDR2 SMNVEV come from the germline V gene (reference sequence). Trimming stripped 5 bases from V and 6 bases from J, with 13 bases between.

The genes are TRBV28 and TRBJ2-3, with D unresolved. Germline CDR1 is MDHEN and CDR2 is SYDVKM. The germline V and J ends were trimmed by 8 bases and 2 bases, with 17 bases remaining between them. The CDR3 loop spans 15 amino acids. The CDR3 region is CASCPGGSYTDTQYF. The CDR3 DNA is TGTGCCAGCTGCCCTGGCGGAAGTTACACAGATACGCAGTATTTT.

The chain has TRBV2 and TRBJ1-2, with 9 positions matching TRBD1. Germline V gene lookup returns CDR1 SNHLY and CDR2 FYNNEI. The CDR3 is 17 amino acids. V was pared by 4 bases and J by 0 bases, with 9 bases of the junction left unmatched. Here the CDR3 reads CASSGAQGTGTNYGYTF. The CDR3 nucleotides read TGTGCCAGCAGTGGAGCGCAGGGGACAGGGACTAACTATGGCTACACCTTC. Full variable domain (outside the CDR3, taken from reference TRBV2 and TRBJ1-2): EPEVTQTPSHQVTQMGQEVILRCVPISNHLYFYWYRQILGQKVEFLVSFYNNEISEKSEIFDDQFSVERPDGSNFTLKIRSTKLEDSAMYFCASSGAQGTGTNYGYTFGSGTRLTVV.

The V and J genes are TRBV19 and TRBJ2-2, with 8 bases identical to TRBD2. Germline loops: CDR1 LNHDA, CDR2 SQIVND (reference sequence). Trimming took 7 bases from V and 4 from J; bases not matched to a gene: 11. The CDR3 is made up of 16 amino acids. The CDR3 nucleotides read TGTGCCAGTACCAGCGGGAGAGCTGCCGGCACCGGGGAGCTGTTTTTT. Amino acid sequence: CASTSGRAAGTGELFF.

This chain connects TRBV12-3 or TRBV12-4 to TRBJ1-2, with TRBD1 as a possible D gene (6 bases). The CDR3 is 13 residues long. V gave up 2 bases and J gave up 7 bases, with 11 bases separating them. CDR3 protein: CASSLYSGVGYTF. The CDR3, as DNA: TGTGCCAGCAGTTTATATTCAGGGGTTGGCTACACCTTC.

The rearrangement uses TRBV4-2 and TRBJ2-1; TRBD2 matches at 11 bases. V shed 0 bases, J shed 3 bases, and the junction held 4 bases outside the gene matches. The CDR3 sequence is 17 residues long. Germline CDR1 LGHNA, CDR2 YNFKEQ. CDR3 residues: CASSQDLLAGGYNEQFF. CDR3 DNA: TGTGCCAGCAGCCAAGATCTCCTAGCGGGAGGCTACAATGAGCAGTTCTTC.

V gene TRBV19 combines with J gene TRBJ2-1, with D perhaps matching TRBD1 (5 bases). CDR1 LNHDA and CDR2 SQIVND come from the germline V gene (reference sequence). The CDR3 spans 15 residues. Deletions cut 9 bases from V and 0 bases from J, with 15 bases between. The CDR3 protein is CASGPTANSYNEQFF. The CDR3 DNA reads TGTGCCAGCGGCCCGACAGCCAACTCCTACAATGAGCAGTTCTTC.

This sequence joins TRBV2 and TRBJ2-1; maybe TRBD2 (6 bases). The CDR3 runs to 13 residues. V was cut by 6 bases and J by 4 bases, with 10 bases left in between. In germline, CDR1 is SNHLY, CDR2 FYNNEI. The CDR3 here is CASRGTSYNEQFF. Here the CDR3 DNA reads TGTGCCAGCAGGGGGACTTCGTACAATGAGCAGTTCTTC. The full variable domain, with the rest looked up from reference TRBV2 and TRBJ2-1, is EPEVTQTPSHQVTQMGQEVILRCVPISNHLYFYWYRQILGQKVEFLVSFYNNEISEKSEIFDDQFSVERPDGSNFTLKIRSTKLEDSAMYFCASRGTSYNEQFFGPGTRLTVL.

The CDR3 DNA reads as TGTGCCAGCAGTTTATTACTCGGACAGCAACTTTCCTACGAGCAGTACTTC. It translates to CASSLLLGQQLSYEQYF. V gene TRBV28 combines with J gene TRBJ2-7; D may be TRBD1 (6 bases). With 1 base removed from V and 1 base from J, the gap between germline ends came to 17 bases. There are 17 residues in the CDR3. Germline CDR1 and CDR2: MDHEN and SYDVKM.

The CDR3 region has the DNA TGTGCCAGCACCCCAGGGTACACCGGGGAGCTGTTTTTT. As protein: CASTPGYTGELFF. The gene calls are TRBV28 and TRBJ2-2; D is possibly TRBD1 (5 bases). Trimming pared 7 bases from V and 3 bases from J, leaving 9 bases between. The CDR3 is 13 residues long. CDR1 is MDHEN and CDR2 is SYDVKM in the germline V gene. Filled out from reference TRBV28 and TRBJ2-2, the complete variable domain reads DVKVTQSSRYLVKRTGEKVFLECVQDMDHENMFWYRQDPGLGLRLIYFSYDVKMKEKGDIPEGYSVSREKKERFSLILESASTNQTSMYLCASTPGYTGELFFGEGSRLTVL.

This clone was recorded once. The V gene is TRBV28, the J gene TRBJ1-2; no clear D. CDR1 and CDR2 (germline): MDHEN, SYDVKM. The CDR3 totals 16 residues. Trimming took 2 bases from V and 0 from J, leaving 13 bases between them. For the CDR3, the DNA is TGTGCCAGCAGTTTACAGAGCGTGGACTCTAACTATGGCTACACCTTC. It encodes CASSLQSVDSNYGYTF.

V usage is TRBV28 and J usage is TRBJ1-2, with a tentative D call TRBD1 (5 bases). The V gene's germline CDR1 is MDHEN and CDR2 SYDVKM. The V end was cut by 7 bases, the J end by 4 bases, with 13 bases between. This CDR3 region has 13 residues. CDR3 DNA: TGTGCCAGCATGTCAGGGTTAAGCTATGGCTACACCTTC. Its protein is CASMSGLSYGYTF.

In this sample, this clone turned up once. The chain joins TRBV9 to TRBJ2-5; 7 bases align to TRBD1. Losses at the gene ends were 3 bases for V and 3 bases for J; bases not matched to a gene: 5. The CDR3 consists of 14 residues. CDR1 and CDR2 (germline): SGDLS, YYNGEE. CDR3 coding DNA: TGTGCCAGCAGCGGAGGAACAGGGGAAGAGACCCAGTACTTC. Amino acids: CASSGGTGEETQYF.

V usage is TRBV19 and J usage is TRBJ2-7, with TRBD1 matching 8 bases. Looked up from germline, CDR1 is LNHDA and CDR2 is SQIVND (reference sequence). Trimming removed 6 bases from V and 3 bases from J; junction bases left unmatched: 4. The CDR3 loop spans 13 amino acids. CDR3 residues: CASSRGQVYEQYF. The CDR3 DNA follows: TGTGCCAGTAGCCGGGGACAGGTCTACGAGCAGTACTTC. Looking up the rest from reference TRBV19 and TRBJ2-7 gives the full variable domain: DGGITQSPKYLFRKEGQNVTLSCEQNLNHDAMYWYRQDPGQGLRLIYYSQIVNDFQKGDIAEGYSVSREKKESFPLTVTSAQKNPTAFYLCASSRGQVYEQYFGPGTRLTVT.

The V call is TRBV11-2, the J call TRBJ2-2; 12 bases match TRBD2. V lost 5 bases, J lost 5 bases, and 12 bases stayed unmatched. The CDR3 totals 18 residues. Per the germline V gene, CDR1 is SGHAT and CDR2 is FQNNGV. In DNA, the CDR3 is TGTGCCAGCAGCCTGGGGGCGACTAGCGGGAGACGAACCGGGGAGCTGTTTTTT. Translating it yields CASSLGATSGRRTGELFF.

V is TRBV28 and J is TRBJ2-1; 9 bases match TRBD1. CDR1 is MDHEN, CDR2 SYDVKM, per germline. After removal of 4 bases from V and 5 bases from J, the junction contained 12 bases not matched to a gene. This CDR3 spans 17 amino acids. CDR3 region: CASSSDRGVHTHNEQFF. In nucleotides, the CDR3 is TGTGCCAGCAGTTCGGACAGGGGTGTGCACACACACAATGAGCAGTTCTTC.

The chain employs TRBV7-9 and TRBJ2-7; 8 nucleotides agree with TRBD1. The junction had 12 bases not matched to a gene; V was cut back by 5 bases and J by 0 bases. The CDR3 covers 17 residues. CDR1 and CDR2 from the germline V gene are SEHNR and FQNEAQ (reference sequence). The CDR3 here is CASSPPRGPIISYEQYF. The CDR3 region has the DNA TGTGCCAGCAGCCCCCCCAGGGGGCCCATAATCTCCTACGAGCAGTACTTC. The whole variable domain, remainder taken from reference TRBV7-9 and TRBJ2-7, is DTGVSQNPRHKITKRGQNVTFRCDPISEHNRLYWYRQTLGQGPEFLTYFQNEAQLEKSRLLSDRFSAERPKGSFSTLEIQRTEQGDSAMYLCASSPPRGPIISYEQYFGPGTRLTVT.

The V gene is TRBV19, the J gene TRBJ2-1, with D maybe TRBD2 (6 bases). From germline, CDR1 is LNHDA and CDR2 SQIVND (reference sequence). The CDR3 length is 16 residues. V was clipped by 3 bases and J by 4 bases, with 16 bases between them. CDR3: CASSIWNLAYYNEQFF. CDR3 nucleotide sequence: TGTGCCAGTAGTATTTGGAACCTAGCGTATTACAATGAGCAGTTCTTC.

The chain employs TRBV5-1 and TRBJ2-2; TRBD1 is a possible D gene (6 bases). The CDR3 covers 16 residues. The germline V gene has CDR1 SGHRS and CDR2 YFSETQ. Between the trimmed V and J ends, which lost 3 bases and 0 bases, there was a span of 12 bases. The DNA for the CDR3 is TGCGCCAGCAGCTCCCCCCCAGGGGCGAACACCGGGGAGCTGTTTTTT. It translates to CASSSPPGANTGELFF.

This sequence joins TRBV7-9 and TRBJ1-2; D ambiguous. The CDR3 has 14 residues. CDR1 is SEHNR, CDR2 FQNEAQ, per germline (reference sequence). Between the trimmed V and J ends, which lost 5 bases and 7 bases, there was a span of 17 bases. The DNA of the CDR3 is TGTGCCAGCAGCCCTTCGGGCCTAGCAGGTGGCTACACCTTC. Translated: CASSPSGLAGGYTF.

V is TRBV7-2 and J is TRBJ1-1; TRBD1 might be the D (6 bases). This CDR3 has 15 residues. Germline CDR1 reads SGHTA; CDR2 reads FQGNSA. The V end was cut by 3 bases, the J end by 4 bases, with 15 bases between. The CDR3 DNA reads TGTGCCAGCAGCTTTCAGGGGACCCCGCGCACTGAAGCTTTCTTT. This encodes CASSFQGTPRTEAFF.

V and J are TRBV7-2 and TRBJ1-2; possibly TRBD1 for D (6 bases). The CDR3 length is 13 residues. V was shortened by 5 bases and J by 4 bases, with 11 bases between the two germline ends. Germline-derived CDR1 and CDR2 are SGHTA and FQGNSA. CDR3 sequence: CASSATGTYGYTF. The CDR3 bases are TGTGCCAGCAGCGCGACAGGCACCTATGGCTACACCTTC.

This clone showed up just once. The rearrangement links TRBV27 to TRBJ2-7; 13 nucleotides match TRBD2. Unmatched junction bases numbered 11, after V lost 6 bases and J lost 6 bases. The CDR3 has 16 residues. The germline V gene has CDR1 MNHEY and CDR2 SMNVEV (reference sequence). CDR3 in DNA: TGTGCCAGCAGGAAGGATACTAGCGGGAGGGCTTCCGAGCAGTACTTC. It is translated as CASRKDTSGRASEQYF.

The chain couples TRBV30 to TRBJ2-7, with 12 bases matching TRBD1. Germline assignment: CDR1 GTSNPN and CDR2 SVGIG (reference sequence). The length of the CDR3 is 15 residues. J was trimmed by 7 bases and V by 4 bases; bases with no gene match: 11. The CDR3 nucleotides read TGTGCCTGGACCCCCCGGGACAGGGGGCTGGGGGAGCAGTACTTC. Protein sequence: CAWTPRDRGLGEQYF.